This TCR beta chain came from a study of graft-versus-host responses after intestinal transplantation. Study summary: Recipients got multivisceral, liver-intestinal, or isolated intestinal transplants.

Profiled with immunoSEQ multiplex PCR; TCRdb holds only in-frame clones, not every one. Among around 100,000 clones, 91% were seen once, and the ten largest hold 0.15% to 0.2%. Per the germline V gene, CDR1 is SGHTS and CDR2 is YDEGEE. With 6 bases clipped from V and 2 bases from J, the junction kept 4 bases outside the gene matches. This CDR3 has 15 amino acids. Study results and caveats: Allografts carried high graft-versus-host to host-versus-graft clonal ratios in patients having graft-donor T cell macrochimerism. GvH clones turned up in recipient marrow; some had shown up first in ileum or blood.

A remark on this clone: Its antigen is not identified.

Specimen: unstimulated CD4+ T cells sorted from spleen or lymph node cells, collected before transplant. The clonotype originates from a human donor who was the organ donor for an intestinal transplant. The chain couples TRBV5-8 to TRBJ1-5; TRBD1 matches 11 bases. The CDR3 loop is CASTRDRGGNQPQHF. The CDR3 DNA is TGTGCCAGCACCCGGGACAGGGGGGGCAATCAGCCCCAGCATTTT.